The TCR beta chain under discussion was sequenced for a study of cytomegalovirus exposure and HLA in healthy donors. Healthy bone marrow donors made up the cohort. CDR3 size: 19 residues. The germline V gene has CDR1 LGHNA and CDR2 YNFKEQ. Trimming at V came to 4 bases and at J to 5 bases, leaving 21 bases not matched to a gene. Primers included in the PCR were 60 Vbeta and 13 Jbeta primers. Data came from immunoSEQ multiplex PCR; TCRdb stores just in-frame clones and leaves some out. The sample holds under 200,000 clones, about 70% seen once. This clone has more than one count but fewer than ten. This receptor was obtained from a woman between 18 and 29 years old in good health and CMV-seropositive. The V call is TRBV4-2, the J call TRBJ2-7, with 9 bases that match TRBD2. Sequencing used PBMCs. The CDR3 bases are TGTGCCAGCAGCCGGGTCGAGCGTTTGATGAATAGCGGGGGTAACGAGCAGTACTTC. Encoded protein: CASSRVERLMNSGGNEQYF.